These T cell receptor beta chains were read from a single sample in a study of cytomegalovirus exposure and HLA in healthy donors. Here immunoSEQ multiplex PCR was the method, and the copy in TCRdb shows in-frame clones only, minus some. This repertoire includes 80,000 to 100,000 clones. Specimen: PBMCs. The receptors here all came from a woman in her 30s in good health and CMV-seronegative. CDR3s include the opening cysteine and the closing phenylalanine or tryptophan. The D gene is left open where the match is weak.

TGTGCCAGCAGTGGGCTGCCTGACCACGAGCAGTACTTC	CASSGLPDHEQYF	NA	TRBV27	TRBJ2-7
TGTGCTAGTGGCCCCGGGACAGGGCTCTCCTACAATGAGCAGTTCTTC	CASGPGTGLSYNEQFF	TRBD1	TRBV12-5	TRBJ2-1
TGTGCCAGCAGCCGAAGTGGGGGGGATCACGAAAAACTGTTTTTT	CASSRSGGDHEKLFF	NA	TRBV5-6	TRBJ1-4
TGTGCCAGCAGTTGGGGACAGCACTCCTACAATGAGCAGTTCTTC	CASSWGQHSYNEQFF	TRBD1	TRBV27	TRBJ2-1
TGTGCCAGCACTCCACAGGGATTTTACACTGAAGCTTTCTTT	CASTPQGFYTEAFF	NA	TRBV6-6	TRBJ1-1
TGTGCCAGCAGCTCAGATCATTATCAGCCCCAGCATTTT	CASSSDHYQPQHF	NA	TRBV7-9	TRBJ1-5
TGCAGCGTTGAAGGACAGGGCATGAACACTGAAGCTTTCTTT	CSVEGQGMNTEAFF	TRBD1	TRBV29-1	TRBJ1-1
TGTGCCACCAGCACCAAGACAGGGTCTAACTATGGCTACACCTTC	CATSTKTGSNYGYTF	TRBD1	TRBV15	TRBJ1-2
TGTGCCAGCAGTCAGAGCAATCAGCCCCAGCATTTT	CASSQSNQPQHF	NA	TRBV2	TRBJ1-5
TGTGCCAGCAGTGAATCAATCATGCAGGGAATGAACCTGTTTTTT	CASSESIMQGMNLFF	NA	TRBV2	TRBJ1-4
TGTGCCAGACGGACAGGGAGCACAGATACGCAGTATTTT	CARRTGSTDTQYF	TRBD1	TRBV2	TRBJ2-3
TGTGCCATCAGGATGAGCGGAGCTAGCACAGATACGCAGTATTTT	CAIRMSGASTDTQYF	NA	TRBV10-3	TRBJ2-3
TGTGCCAGCAGTGATAGTCGGGGAAGCTCACCCCTCCACTTT	CASSDSRGSSPLHF	NA	TRBV6-1	TRBJ1-6
TGTGCCAGCAACCAACAGGGGGCGGTCTACGAGCAGTACTTC	CASNQQGAVYEQYF	TRBD1	TRBV7-9	TRBJ2-7
TGCAGCGTTGACGGGGGTTCGGACAGGTGGAACACTGAAGCTTTCTTT	CSVDGGSDRWNTEAFF	TRBD1	TRBV29-1	TRBJ1-1
TGTGCCAGTGGGACAGGAGGCAACTACGAGCAGTACTTC	CASGTGGNYEQYF	TRBD1	TRBV2	TRBJ2-7
TGCGCCAGCAGCTTACCGGAGGAGGCCGAACGATCACCCCTCCACTTT	CASSLPEEAERSPLHF	NA	TRBV5-1	TRBJ1-6
TGTGCCAGCAGCCCACTGCGGGGTCGGGAGACCCAGTACTTC	CASSPLRGRETQYF	NA	TRBV11-2	TRBJ2-5
TGTGCCTGGAGGACGCTGACAGGGGGTACCGGGGAGCTGTTTTTT	CAWRTLTGGTGELFF	TRBD1	TRBV30	TRBJ2-2
TGTGCCAGCAGCCCTTGGAGCGGGCAGACGAACGAGCAGTACTTC	CASSPWSGQTNEQYF	NA	TRBV6-5	TRBJ2-7
TGTGCCAGCAGCTTAGACCAACGGGAGACCCAGTACTTC	CASSLDQRETQYF	NA	TRBV7-6	TRBJ2-5
TGTGCCAGCAGTTACTCGAGAGGGTCGAACTATGGCTACACCTTC	CASSYSRGSNYGYTF	NA	TRBV6-5	TRBJ1-2
TGTGCCAGCAGCTTAGACAGGGACGAGCAGTACTTC	CASSLDRDEQYF	NA	TRBV11-2	TRBJ2-7
TGTGCCAGTAGCGGGAGGAGGGACACCGGGGAGCTGTTTTTT	CASSGRRDTGELFF	TRBD2	TRBV2	TRBJ2-2
TGTGCCAGCAGCATTTGGACTGAGACCCAGTACTTC	CASSIWTETQYF	NA	TRBV2	TRBJ2-5